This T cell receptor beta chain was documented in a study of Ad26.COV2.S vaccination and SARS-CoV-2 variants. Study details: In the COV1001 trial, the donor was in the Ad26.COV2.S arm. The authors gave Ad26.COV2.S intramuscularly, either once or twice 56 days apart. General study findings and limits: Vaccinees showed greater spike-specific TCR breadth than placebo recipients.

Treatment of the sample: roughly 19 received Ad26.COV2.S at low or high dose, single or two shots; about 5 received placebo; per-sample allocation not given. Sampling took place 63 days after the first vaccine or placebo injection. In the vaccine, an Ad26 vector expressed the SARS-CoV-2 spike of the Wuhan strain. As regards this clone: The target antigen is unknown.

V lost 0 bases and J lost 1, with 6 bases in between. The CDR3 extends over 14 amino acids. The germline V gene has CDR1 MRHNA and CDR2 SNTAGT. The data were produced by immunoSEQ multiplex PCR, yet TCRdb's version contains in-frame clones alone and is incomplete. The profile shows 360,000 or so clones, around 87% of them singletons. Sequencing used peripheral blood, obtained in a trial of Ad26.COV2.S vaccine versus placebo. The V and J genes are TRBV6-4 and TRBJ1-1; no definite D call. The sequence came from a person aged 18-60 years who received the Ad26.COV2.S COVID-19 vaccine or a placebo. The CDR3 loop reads CASSDSKRNTEAFF. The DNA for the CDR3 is TGTGCCAGCAGTGACTCGAAGCGGAACACTGAAGCTTTCTTT.